This T cell receptor (beta chain) was sequenced for a study of blood T cell repertoires in COVID-19. Turning to the study itself: Spain, Italy and the United States supplied samples that represented acute and convalescent COVID-19. In each case, the material was cDNA or gDNA derived from T cells, B-cell-depleted T cells, or PBMCs.

Recovered participants had two consecutive negative NP/OP PCR tests, healthcare professional clearance, or symptom resolution. Authors' methods: Nucleated cell number was recorded as an estimate derived from reference gene primer amplification. Data came from immunoSEQ multiplex PCR; TCRdb stores just in-frame clones and leaves some out. The V and J calls and clone size were taken over from that table, and D and trimming were inferred from the DNA. Of 450,000 to 500,000 clones listed, approximately 86% are singletons. Material for sequencing was PBMCs or T cells enriched from blood (not recorded which). The TCR comes from an older woman who had recovered from COVID-19.

This CDR3 is CAWSVRRTGVEYRLGMNTEAFF. CDR3 DNA sequence: TGTGCCTGGAGTGTACGACGGACGGGGGTTGAGTACAGATTGGGGATGAACACTGAAGCTTTCTTT. The rearrangement uses TRBV30 and TRBJ1-1, with a tentative D call TRBD1 (5 bases). Germline CDR1 GTSNPN, CDR2 SVGIG (reference sequence). Trimming shortened V by 0 bases and J by 0 bases, and 32 bases separated the two germline ends. The CDR3 consists of 22 residues.